These 8 T cell receptor beta chains share one sample of origin, sequenced in a study of blood T cells in healthy people across ages. The authors ran a second PCR of 7 to 11 cycles using a sample-barcoded 5' primer and a J-beta primer mix. TCRdb called the 5' RACE reads again in MiXCR, with one record for every CDR3 protein. The sample has 1.5 million to 2 million distinct CDR3 sequences; roughly 43% are singletons. Source material: blood. The receptor source for this set is a human donor in good health.

This clonotype occurred a few times. The V gene is TRBV7-2, the J gene TRBJ2-5; D unclear. CDR3 size: 13 residues. Per germline, CDR1 SGHTA and CDR2 FQGNSA. V shed 4 bases and J shed 7 bases, with 13 bases lying between them. CDR3 coding DNA: TGTGCCAGCAGCTCCGGGCAGTCCGGGACCCAGTACTTC. Its protein is CASSSGQSGTQYF.

This clonotype was detected only a few times. This rearrangement joins TRBV19 to TRBJ2-3; D might be TRBD2 (6 bases). With 3 bases removed from V and 3 bases from J, the gap between germline ends came to 10 bases. Germline CDR1 reads LNHDA; CDR2 reads SQIVND (reference sequence). This CDR3 is 14 amino acids long. The CDR3, as DNA: TGTGCCAGTAGTATCGGGGGAGGAACAGATACGCAGTATTTT. This translates into CASSIGGGTDTQYF.

This clonotype was counted a few times. Its ends do not fully match the called genes, so a read error is possible. J is TRBJ2-5 and V is TRBV6-1; 9 nucleotides line up with TRBD1. CDR3 length: 13 residues. Per the germline V gene, CDR1 is MNHNS and CDR2 is SASEGT. The CDR3 spells CASFERQGGEQYF. Written as DNA, the CDR3 is TGCGCCAGCTTCGAGAGACAGGGGGGAGAGCAGTACTTC.

This clonotype was detected only a few times. The chain uses TRBV12-3 or TRBV12-4 and TRBJ1-6; D is undetermined. V dropped 3 bases and J dropped 8 bases, with 5 bases sitting between them. The CDR3 has 12 amino acids. Here the CDR3 reads CASSFPYSPLHF. Written as DNA, the CDR3 is TGTGCCAGCAGTTTCCCTTATTCACCCCTCCACTTT.

The chain is built from TRBV27 and TRBJ1-1; a weak D match, TRBD1 (5 bases). This CDR3 contains 15 residues. Trimming took off 5 bases at V and 5 bases at J, with 18 bases between the two ends. Germline V CDR1 and CDR2: MNHEY, SMNVEV (reference sequence). In nucleotides, the CDR3 is TGTGCCAGCAGTGAACGGGGGATTATGGGAACTGAAGCTTTCTTT. It codes for CASSERGIMGTEAFF.

This sequence joins TRBV4-2 and TRBJ2-7; 7 bases match TRBD2. The ends lost 4 bases at V and 2 bases at J; junction bases unmatched: 14. CDR1 is LGHNA and CDR2 is YNFKEQ in the germline V gene. The CDR3 spans 17 residues. The CDR3 reads CASSPQGAGLPTYEQYF. The CDR3 coding sequence is TGTGCCAGCAGCCCCCAGGGAGCGGGACTCCCAACCTACGAGCAGTACTTC.

A few counts support this clonotype. The V gene is TRBV7-2, the J gene TRBJ2-5; 8 nucleotides line up with TRBD2. Germline CDR1 and CDR2: SGHTA and FQGNSA. J gave up 4 bases and V 1 base, and 8 bases lay outside the gene matches. The length of the CDR3 is 16 residues. The CDR3 sequence is CASSLGFGSGGETQYF. The DNA for the CDR3 is TGTGCCAGCAGCTTAGGGTTCGGGAGCGGGGGAGAGACCCAGTACTTC.

About this clonotype itself: At one of its ends the junction is not consistent with the germline gene, which may arise from a read error. The CDR3 sequence: CANSLGSGTVNYGYTF. CDR3 sequence (DNA): TGTGCCAACAGCTTAGGCTCCGGGACAGTCAATTATGGCTACACCTTC. This chain uses TRBV7-9 with TRBJ1-2; 7 bases are a match to TRBD1. The germline CDR1 and CDR2 sequences are SEHNR and FQNEAQ (reference sequence). CDR3 length equals 16 residues. The variable domain in full, with the rest retrieved from reference TRBV7-9 and TRBJ1-2, is DTGVSQNPRHKITKRGQNVTFRCDPISEHNRLYWYRQTLGQGPEFLTYFQNEAQLEKSRLLSDRFSAERPKGSFSTLEIQRTEQGDSAMYLCANSLGSGTVNYGYTFGSGTRLTVV.